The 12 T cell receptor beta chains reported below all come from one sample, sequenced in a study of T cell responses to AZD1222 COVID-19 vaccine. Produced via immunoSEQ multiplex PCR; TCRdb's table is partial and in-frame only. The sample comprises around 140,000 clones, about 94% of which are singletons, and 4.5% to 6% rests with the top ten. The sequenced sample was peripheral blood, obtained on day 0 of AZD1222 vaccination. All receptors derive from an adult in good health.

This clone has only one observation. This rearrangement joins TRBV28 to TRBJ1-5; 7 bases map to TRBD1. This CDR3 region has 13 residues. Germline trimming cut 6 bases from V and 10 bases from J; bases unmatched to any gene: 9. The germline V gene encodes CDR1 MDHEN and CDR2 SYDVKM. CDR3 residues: CASRLWDSPPQHF. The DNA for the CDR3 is TGTGCCAGCAGGCTTTGGGACAGCCCTCCCCAGCATTTT.

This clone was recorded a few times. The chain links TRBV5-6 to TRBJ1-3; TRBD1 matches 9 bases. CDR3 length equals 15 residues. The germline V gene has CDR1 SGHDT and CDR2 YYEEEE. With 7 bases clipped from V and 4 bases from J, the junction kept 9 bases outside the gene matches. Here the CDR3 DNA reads TGTGCCAGCGAGACAGGGGGACACTTCGGAAACACCATATATTTT. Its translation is CASETGGHFGNTIYF. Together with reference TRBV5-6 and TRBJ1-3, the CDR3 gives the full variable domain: DAGVTQSPTHLIKTRGQQVTLRCSPKSGHDTVSWYQQALGQGPQFIFQYYEEEERQRGNFPDRFSGHQFPNYSSELNVNALLLGDSALYLCASETGGHFGNTIYFGEGSWLTVV.

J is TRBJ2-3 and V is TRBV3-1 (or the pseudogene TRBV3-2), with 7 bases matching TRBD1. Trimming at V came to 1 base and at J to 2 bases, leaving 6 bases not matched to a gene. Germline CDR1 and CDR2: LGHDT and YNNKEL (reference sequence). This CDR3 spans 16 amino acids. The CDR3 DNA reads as TGTGCCAGCAGCCAAGTCTTAAGGGGGCTCACAGATACGCAGTATTTT. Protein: CASSQVLRGLTDTQYF.

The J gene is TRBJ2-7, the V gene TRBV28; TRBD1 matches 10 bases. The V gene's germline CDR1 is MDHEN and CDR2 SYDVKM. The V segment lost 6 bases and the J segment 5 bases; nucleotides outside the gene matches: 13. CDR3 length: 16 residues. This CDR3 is CASRPLFRGTGDEQYF. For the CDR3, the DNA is TGTGCCAGCAGACCCTTATTCCGCGGGACAGGGGACGAGCAGTACTTC.

The CDR3 DNA sequence: TGCGCCAGCAGGGCGGGACTCATGAACACTGAAGCTTTCTTT. Protein product: CASRAGLMNTEAFF. The chain links TRBV10-2 to TRBJ1-1; a possible D gene is TRBD1 (5 bases). The CDR3 spans 14 residues. Germline lookup yields CDR1 WSHSY and CDR2 SAAADI. Trimming took 6 bases from V and 0 from J, leaving 11 bases between them.

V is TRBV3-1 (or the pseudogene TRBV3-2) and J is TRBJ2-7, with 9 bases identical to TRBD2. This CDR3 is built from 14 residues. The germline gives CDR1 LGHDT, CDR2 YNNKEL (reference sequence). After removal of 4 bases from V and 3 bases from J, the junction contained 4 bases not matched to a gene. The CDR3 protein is CASSLAGEVYEQYF. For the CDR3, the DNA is TGTGCCAGCAGCCTAGCGGGAGAGGTCTACGAGCAGTACTTC.

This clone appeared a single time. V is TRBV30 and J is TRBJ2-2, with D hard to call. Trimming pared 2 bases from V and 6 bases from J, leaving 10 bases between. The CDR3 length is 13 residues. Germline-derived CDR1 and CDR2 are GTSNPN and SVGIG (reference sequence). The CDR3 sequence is CAWSWAEAGELFF. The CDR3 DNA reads TGTGCCTGGAGTTGGGCAGAGGCCGGGGAGCTGTTTTTT.

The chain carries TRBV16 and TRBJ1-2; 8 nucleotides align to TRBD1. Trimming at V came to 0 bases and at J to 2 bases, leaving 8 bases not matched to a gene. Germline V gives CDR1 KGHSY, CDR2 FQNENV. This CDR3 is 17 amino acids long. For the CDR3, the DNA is TGTGCCAGCAGCCAATCAACCCGGGGACAGGCGAACTATGGCTACACCTTC. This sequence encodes CASSQSTRGQANYGYTF. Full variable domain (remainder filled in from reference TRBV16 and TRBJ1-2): GEEVAQTPKHLVRGEGQKAKLYCAPIKGHSYVFWYQQVLKNEFKFLISFQNENVFDETGMPKERFSAKCLPNSPCSLEIQATKLEDSAVYFCASSQSTRGQANYGYTFGSGTRLTVV.

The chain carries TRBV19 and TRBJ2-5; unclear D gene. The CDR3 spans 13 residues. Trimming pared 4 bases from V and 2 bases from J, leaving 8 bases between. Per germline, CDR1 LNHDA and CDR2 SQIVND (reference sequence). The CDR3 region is CASSTTWQETQYF. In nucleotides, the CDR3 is TGTGCCAGTAGTACCACCTGGCAAGAGACCCAGTACTTC.

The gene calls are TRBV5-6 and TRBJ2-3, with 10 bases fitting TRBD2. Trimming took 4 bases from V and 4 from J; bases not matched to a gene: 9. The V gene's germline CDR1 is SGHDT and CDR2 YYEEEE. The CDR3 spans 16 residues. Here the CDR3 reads CASSPWEAGGADTQYF. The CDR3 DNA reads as TGTGCCAGCAGCCCATGGGAAGCGGGGGGGGCAGATACGCAGTATTTT.

The CDR3 loop is CSVGSAVADTQYF. The CDR3 DNA reads as TGCAGCGTTGGTTCGGCTGTGGCTGATACGCAGTATTTT. V is TRBV29-1 and J is TRBJ2-3, with D hard to call. Germline CDR1 is SQVTM and CDR2 is ANQGSEA. The length of the CDR3 is 13 residues. Trimming removed 4 bases at V and 6 bases at J, with 14 bases between.

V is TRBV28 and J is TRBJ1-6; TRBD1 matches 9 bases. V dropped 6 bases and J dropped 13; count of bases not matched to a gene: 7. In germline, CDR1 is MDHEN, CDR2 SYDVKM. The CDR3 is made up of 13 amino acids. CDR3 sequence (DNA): TGTGCCAGCAGCCGGGACAGGGAATTTCCCCTCCACTTT. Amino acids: CASSRDREFPLHF.